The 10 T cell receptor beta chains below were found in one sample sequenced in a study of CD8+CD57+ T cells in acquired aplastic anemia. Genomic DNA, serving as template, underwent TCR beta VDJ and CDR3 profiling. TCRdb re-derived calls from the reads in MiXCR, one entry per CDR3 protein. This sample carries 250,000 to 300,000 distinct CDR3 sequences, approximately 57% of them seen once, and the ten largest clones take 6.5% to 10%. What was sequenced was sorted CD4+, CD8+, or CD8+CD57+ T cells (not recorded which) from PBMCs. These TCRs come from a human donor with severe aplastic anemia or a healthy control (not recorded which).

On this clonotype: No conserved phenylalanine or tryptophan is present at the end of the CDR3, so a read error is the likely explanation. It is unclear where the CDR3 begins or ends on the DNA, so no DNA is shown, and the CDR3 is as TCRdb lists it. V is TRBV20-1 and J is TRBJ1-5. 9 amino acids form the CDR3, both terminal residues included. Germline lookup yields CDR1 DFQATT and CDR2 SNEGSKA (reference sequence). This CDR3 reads CSASRLAGG.

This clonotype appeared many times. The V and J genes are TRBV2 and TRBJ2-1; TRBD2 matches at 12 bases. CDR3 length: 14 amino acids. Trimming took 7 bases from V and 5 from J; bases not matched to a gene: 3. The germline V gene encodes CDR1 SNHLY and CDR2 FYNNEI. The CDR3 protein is CASIGLAGNNEQFF. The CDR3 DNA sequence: TGTGCCAGCATTGGACTAGCGGGAAACAATGAGCAGTTCTTC.

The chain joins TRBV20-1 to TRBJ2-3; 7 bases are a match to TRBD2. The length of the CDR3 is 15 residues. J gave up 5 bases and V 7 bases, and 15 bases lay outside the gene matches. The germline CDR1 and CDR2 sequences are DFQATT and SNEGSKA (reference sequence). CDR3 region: CSVSLTGGSIDTQYF. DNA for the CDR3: TGCAGTGTTAGTCTAACGGGAGGAAGTATAGATACGCAGTATTTT.

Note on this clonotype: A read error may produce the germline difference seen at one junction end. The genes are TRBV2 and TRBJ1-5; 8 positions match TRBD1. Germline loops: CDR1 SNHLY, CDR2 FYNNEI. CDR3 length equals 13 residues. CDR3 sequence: CTSRPTGEEPQHF. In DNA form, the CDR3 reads TGTACCAGCAGGCCGACAGGGGAAGAGCCCCAGCATTTT.

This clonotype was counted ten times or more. The CDR3 DNA reads TGTGCCAGCAGTTACTCGTTCTCCCATCTTAGCAATCAGCCCCAGCATTTT. Translation: CASSYSFSHLSNQPQHF. This chain connects TRBV6-5 to TRBJ1-5, with D unclear. V gave up 0 bases and J gave up 0 bases, with 12 bases separating them. There are 17 residues in the CDR3. Germline V lookup: CDR1 MNHEY, CDR2 SVGAGI.

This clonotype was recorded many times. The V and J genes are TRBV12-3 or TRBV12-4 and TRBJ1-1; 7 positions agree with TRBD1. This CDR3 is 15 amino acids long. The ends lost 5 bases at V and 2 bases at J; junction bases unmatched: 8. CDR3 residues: CASSPRTGPNTEAFF. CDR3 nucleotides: TGTGCCAGCAGTCCGCGGACAGGACCAAACACTGAAGCTTTCTTT.

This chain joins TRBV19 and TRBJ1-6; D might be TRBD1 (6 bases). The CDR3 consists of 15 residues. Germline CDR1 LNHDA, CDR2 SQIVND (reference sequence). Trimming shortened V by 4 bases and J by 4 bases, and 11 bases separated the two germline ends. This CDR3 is CASSTTGRYNSPLHF. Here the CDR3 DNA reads TGTGCCAGTAGTACGACAGGAAGGTATAATTCACCCCTCCACTTT.

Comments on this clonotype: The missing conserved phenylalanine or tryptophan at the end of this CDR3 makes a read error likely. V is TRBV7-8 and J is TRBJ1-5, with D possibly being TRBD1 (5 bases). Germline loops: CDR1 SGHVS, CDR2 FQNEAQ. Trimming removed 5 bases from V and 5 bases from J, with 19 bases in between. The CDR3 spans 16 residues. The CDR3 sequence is CASSRDHGQGYQPQHV. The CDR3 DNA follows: TGTGCCAGCAGCCGGGACCACGGGCAGGGCTATCAGCCCCAGCATGTT.

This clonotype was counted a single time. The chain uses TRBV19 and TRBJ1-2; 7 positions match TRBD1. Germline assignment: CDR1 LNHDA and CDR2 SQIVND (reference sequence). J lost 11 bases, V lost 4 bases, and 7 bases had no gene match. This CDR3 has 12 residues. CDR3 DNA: TGTGCCAGTAGTACAAGACAGGGTGATTACACCTTC. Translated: CASSTRQGDYTF.

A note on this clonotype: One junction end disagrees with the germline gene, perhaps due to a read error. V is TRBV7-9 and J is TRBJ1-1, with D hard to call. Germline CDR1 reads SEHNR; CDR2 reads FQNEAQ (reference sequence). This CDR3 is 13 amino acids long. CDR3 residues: CASSSRQNTGAFF. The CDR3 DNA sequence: TGTGCCAGCAGCTCCCGCCAGAACACTGGAGCTTTCTTT.